These 23 T cell receptor beta chains came from one sample sequenced in a study of blood T cell repertoires in COVID-19. The data were produced by immunoSEQ multiplex PCR, yet TCRdb's version contains in-frame clones alone and is incomplete. The sample shows about 180,000 clones, roughly 90% of them seen only once. Input material: peripheral blood. The receptors were sampled from a man in his 70s with active or convalescent COVID-19.

The rearrangement links TRBV11-2 to TRBJ2-7, with TRBD1 as a possible D gene (5 bases). From germline, CDR1 is SGHAT and CDR2 FQNNGV. With 1 base removed from V and 3 bases from J, the gap between germline ends came to 13 bases. The CDR3 covers 15 residues. The CDR3 nucleotides read TGTGCCAGCAGCTTAGGAAGGGGCTCAAGCTACGAGCAGTACTTC. As protein: CASSLGRGSSYEQYF. The full variable domain, completed using reference TRBV11-2 and TRBJ2-7, is EAGVAQSPRYKIIEKRQSVAFWCNPISGHATLYWYQQILGQGPKLLIQFQNNGVVDDSQLPKDRFSAERLKGVDSTLKIQPAKLEDSAVYLCASSLGRGSSYEQYFGPGTRLTVT.

The count of this clone is one. This chain uses TRBV9 with TRBJ1-5; possibly TRBD1 for D (5 bases). The V gene's germline CDR1 is SGDLS and CDR2 YYNGEE. The CDR3 has 13 residues. V gave up 5 bases and J gave up 7 bases, with 13 bases separating them. The CDR3 here is CASSRGAGQPQHF. Here the CDR3 DNA reads TGTGCCAGCAGTCGTGGGGCAGGGCAGCCCCAGCATTTT.

This clone has a single count. The chain has TRBV29-1 and TRBJ2-2; D is possibly TRBD1 (5 bases). CDR3 size: 15 residues. The V end lost 4 bases, the J end lost 1 base, and 13 bases lay between the germline ends. The germline V gene has CDR1 SQVTM and CDR2 ANQGSEA. The CDR3 nucleotides are TGCAGCGTTGGGGCTAGGGGCCTGAACACCGGGGAGCTGTTTTTT. It specifies CSVGARGLNTGELFF.

The gene calls are TRBV11-1 and TRBJ1-5; 7 bases match TRBD1. V shed 3 bases and J 5 bases; nucleotides not matched to a gene: 1. Germline lookup yields CDR1 SGHAT and CDR2 FQDESV (reference sequence). This CDR3 is 13 amino acids long. The DNA of the CDR3 is TGTGCCAGCAGCTTTGACAGGGATCAGCCCCAGCATTTT. Encoded protein: CASSFDRDQPQHF.

The chain carries TRBV5-5 and TRBJ1-2; TRBD1 matches 8 bases. The CDR3 has 13 amino acids. J gave up 8 bases and V 4 bases, and 7 bases lay outside the gene matches. Germline-derived CDR1 and CDR2 are SGHKS and YYEKEE (reference sequence). CDR3 amino acids: CASSGQGAGGYTF. CDR3 nucleotides: TGTGCCAGCAGCGGGCAGGGGGCCGGGGGCTACACCTTC. Full variable domain (missing parts from reference TRBV5-5 and TRBJ1-2): DAGVTQSPTHLIKTRGQQVTLRCSPISGHKSVSWYQQVLGQGPQFIFQYYEKEERGRGNFPDRFSARQFPNYSSELNVNALLLGDSALYLCASSGQGAGGYTFGSGTRLTVV.

This clone was observed a single time. The chain employs TRBV27 and TRBJ1-1, with TRBD1 as a possible D gene (5 bases). CDR3 length: 13 residues. V lost 5 bases, J lost 2 bases, and 9 bases lay in between. Per germline, CDR1 MNHEY and CDR2 SMNVEV (reference sequence). DNA of the CDR3: TGTGCCAGCAGTGACGGGACTAACACTGAAGCTTTCTTT. This sequence encodes CASSDGTNTEAFF.

The V call is TRBV27, the J call TRBJ2-1; possibly TRBD2 for D (6 bases). The CDR3 runs to 17 residues. The V gene's germline CDR1 is MNHEY and CDR2 SMNVEV (reference sequence). V shed 2 bases and J shed 0 bases, with 14 bases lying between them. The chain's CDR3 is CASSLMEGSASYNEQFF. CDR3 bases: TGTGCCAGCAGTTTAATGGAGGGAAGCGCCTCCTACAATGAGCAGTTCTTC.

V gene TRBV24-1 combines with J gene TRBJ2-3, with 8 nucleotides matching TRBD2. Trimming removed 3 bases from V and 4 bases from J; junction bases left unmatched: 8. Germline V CDR1 and CDR2: KGHDR, SFDVKD. There are 16 residues in the CDR3. CDR3: CATSDGSGATPDTQYF. The CDR3, as DNA: TGTGCCACCAGTGATGGTAGCGGGGCTACACCAGATACGCAGTATTTT.

The chain links TRBV6-2 or TRBV6-3 to TRBJ2-7; 7 bases agree with TRBD1. V dropped 0 bases and J dropped 2; count of bases not matched to a gene: 7. Germline loops: CDR1 MNHEY, CDR2 SVGEGT. The CDR3 totals 16 residues. In nucleotides, the CDR3 is TGTGCCAGCAGTTACTCAACAGGGGCCACCCCCTACGAGCAGTACTTC. Translation: CASSYSTGATPYEQYF.

Note on this clone: This sample includes further DNA sequences coding for the same CDR3. The chain employs TRBV27 and TRBJ2-3, with 10 bases aligning to TRBD1. This CDR3 has 15 residues. The germline V gene has CDR1 MNHEY and CDR2 SMNVEV (reference sequence). Trimming took 2 bases from V and 4 from J; bases not matched to a gene: 3. CDR3 sequence: CASSLRGQGPDTQYF. The CDR3 DNA reads as TGTGCCAGCAGTTTACGGGGACAGGGGCCAGATACGCAGTATTTT.

Concerning this clone itself: This sample also contains other DNA sequences that code for the same CDR3. This rearrangement joins TRBV18 to TRBJ1-5, with D perhaps TRBD1 (5 bases). Trimming removed 2 bases from V and 0 bases from J, with 11 bases in between. There are 16 residues in the CDR3. Germline values: CDR1 KGHSH, CDR2 LQKENI. The CDR3 is CASSPGREYSNQPQHF. The CDR3 DNA is TGTGCCAGCTCACCAGGCAGGGAATATAGCAATCAGCCCCAGCATTTT.

V is TRBV7-6 and J is TRBJ1-3, with 7 bases that match TRBD1. V lost 7 bases and J lost 1; bases outside the gene matches: 7. CDR3 length equals 15 residues. Looked up from germline, CDR1 is SGHVS and CDR2 is FNYEAQ. This CDR3 is CASTPGQQSGNTIYF. CDR3 bases: TGTGCCAGCACGCCGGGACAGCAATCTGGAAACACCATATATTTT.

Remarks on this clone: Sequence at one end of the junction differs from germline and may be a read error. The chain has TRBV29-1 and TRBJ1-2; 7 bases are a match to TRBD1. The CDR3 sequence is 15 residues long. Germline-derived CDR1 and CDR2 are SQVTM and ANQGSEA. Written as DNA, the CDR3 is TGCAGCGTCGAAGGGCGTCCCGGGACAGAGGGCGGCTACACCTTC. This translates into CSVEGRPGTEGGYTF.

The rearrangement uses TRBV7-9 and TRBJ1-1; the D gene is possibly TRBD1 (5 bases). The germline V and J ends were trimmed by 5 bases and 0 bases, with 19 bases remaining between them. The CDR3 runs 17 residues. Germline lookup yields CDR1 SEHNR and CDR2 FQNEAQ (reference sequence). The CDR3 coding sequence is TGTGCCAGCAGCCCCGGGACTTCCCCTTGGATGAACACTGAAGCTTTCTTT. Protein: CASSPGTSPWMNTEAFF.

The chain couples TRBV27 to TRBJ2-7, with TRBD2 matching 7 bases. Germline CDR1 is MNHEY and CDR2 is SMNVEV (reference sequence). V was pared by 0 bases and J by 6 bases, with 2 bases of the junction left unmatched. The CDR3 extends over 13 amino acids. In nucleotides, the CDR3 is TGTGCCAGCAGTTTATCGGGAGGGGCCGAGCAGTACTTC. Protein: CASSLSGGAEQYF.

The chain is built from TRBV6-5 and TRBJ1-2; D may be TRBD1 (6 bases). Per the germline V gene, CDR1 is MNHEY and CDR2 is SVGAGI. Trimming pared 6 bases from V and 7 bases from J, leaving 18 bases between. There are 14 residues in the CDR3. The CDR3 protein is CASSRDYRVIGYTF. CDR3 coding DNA: TGTGCCAGCAGCCGAGACTACAGGGTAATTGGCTACACCTTC.

The chain uses TRBV18 and TRBJ1-1; TRBD1 might be the D (6 bases). The germline V gene has CDR1 KGHSH and CDR2 LQKENI. V lost 3 bases and J lost 1, with 9 bases in between. This CDR3 has 14 amino acids. The CDR3 loop is CASSPDRQNTEAFF. Here the CDR3 DNA reads TGTGCCAGCTCACCTGACAGGCAGAACACTGAAGCTTTCTTT.

The chain links TRBV7-9 to TRBJ2-5, with a possible D match to TRBD2 (5 bases). CDR3 length equals 15 residues. Trimming took 5 bases from V and 3 from J, leaving 16 bases between them. CDR1 and CDR2 from the germline V gene are SEHNR and FQNEAQ (reference sequence). As DNA, the CDR3 is TGTGCCAGCAGCCCCGTGGCGGACTGGGAAGAGACCCAGTACTTC. Translated, it gives CASSPVADWEETQYF.

V gene TRBV7-2 combines with J gene TRBJ1-2; TRBD1 aligns across 8 bases. The CDR3 runs to 14 residues. Trimming took 5 bases from V and 2 from J; bases not matched to a gene: 4. Germline values: CDR1 SGHTA, CDR2 FQGNSA. The CDR3: CASSPDRGNYGYTF. Written as DNA, the CDR3 is TGTGCCAGCAGCCCAGACAGGGGCAACTATGGCTACACCTTC.

This chain uses TRBV18 with TRBJ1-1; D is unresolved. The CDR3 covers 13 residues. Germline lookup yields CDR1 KGHSH and CDR2 LQKENI. Trimming took 3 bases from V and 1 from J, leaving 6 bases between them. The CDR3 nucleotides read TGTGCCAGCTCACCGGCCCAGAACACTGAAGCTTTCTTT. It yields the protein CASSPAQNTEAFF.

The V and J genes are TRBV5-1 and TRBJ2-5, with D tentatively TRBD2 (6 bases). V was shortened by 0 bases and J by 5 bases, with 11 bases between the two germline ends. CDR1 and CDR2 (germline): SGHRS, YFSETQ. CDR3 length equals 14 residues. Here the CDR3 DNA reads TGCGCCAGCAGCTTGGCTGCTAGCGTGGAGACCCAGTACTTC. The encoded protein is CASSLAASVETQYF.

This chain uses TRBV18 with TRBJ1-5; TRBD1 matches 7 bases. V was pared by 1 base and J by 8 bases, with 2 bases of the junction left unmatched. This CDR3 is built from 13 residues. Germline V gives CDR1 KGHSH, CDR2 LQKENI. The CDR3 coding sequence is TGTGCCAGCTCACCACGACAGGGTGAGCCCCAGCATTTT. Translating it yields CASSPRQGEPQHF.

The rearrangement links TRBV5-1 to TRBJ1-3; D gene unclear. The CDR3 is made up of 15 amino acids. V was pared by 4 bases and J by 2 bases, with 13 bases between. Germline values: CDR1 SGHRS, CDR2 YFSETQ. Written as DNA, the CDR3 is TGCGCCAGCAGCCTGGACGGTAGAACTGGAAACACCATATATTTT. This translates into CASSLDGRTGNTIYF.